This T cell receptor beta chain originates from a study of T cell changes during pregnancy in multiple sclerosis. Sequenced by immunoSEQ multiplex PCR; TCRdb stores in-frame clones only, minus some. The sample lists around 29,000 clones, 85% to 90% occurring once. Trimming removed 3 bases from V and 2 bases from J, with 8 bases in between. This CDR3 comprises 13 residues. Germline CDR1 MNHEY, CDR2 SMNVEV (reference sequence). Specimen: CD8+ T cells from peripheral blood mononuclear cells, collected after pregnancy. V and J are TRBV27 and TRBJ2-7; weak D call: TRBD2 (6 bases). This sequence originates from a female donor with multiple sclerosis, enrolled in a pregnancy study. The CDR3, as DNA: TGTGCCAGCAGTTTTAGCGGAGCCTACGAGCAGTACTTC. Translation gives CASSFSGAYEQYF.